This entry lists 23 T cell receptor beta chains sequenced from one sample in a study of monozygotic twins with inflammatory bowel disease. TCRdb reprocessed the 5' RACE reads and reports one entry per CDR3 protein, with no DNA. The sample totals roughly 300,000 distinct CDR3 sequences. The sample taken for sequencing was blood. These receptors were obtained from a human donor with ulcerative colitis or Crohn's disease, or a healthy co-twin of an affected twin (not recorded which).

The chain joins TRBV7-2 to TRBJ2-3; lacking DNA, the TRBD2 call made by TCRdb goes unchecked. The CDR3 covers 16 residues. CDR1 is SGHTA and CDR2 is FQGNSA in the germline V gene. CDR3: CASSLAGGRLADTQYF.

The J gene is TRBJ2-7, the V gene TRBV10-3; TCRdb's assignment of TRBD1 cannot be checked, as there is no DNA. Germline V gene data show CDR1 as ENHRY and CDR2 as SYGVKD. The CDR3 has 15 amino acids. The CDR3 here is CAISESGQGASEQYF.

The chain couples TRBV5-1 to TRBJ2-2; checking the TCRdb D call of TRBD1 is not possible without DNA. Per the germline V gene, CDR1 is SGHRS and CDR2 is YFSETQ. The CDR3 spans 15 residues. This CDR3 is CASSLTGPSTGELFF.

The chain employs TRBV12-3 or TRBV12-4 and TRBJ2-7; checking the TCRdb D call of TRBD1 is not possible without DNA. The CDR3 extends over 15 amino acids. The CDR3 loop is CASTPSGTGAYEQYF.

The chain combines TRBV28 with TRBJ1-2. Per germline, CDR1 MDHEN and CDR2 SYDVKM. This CDR3 has 11 residues. CDR3 residues: CASRPDYGYTF.

The chain employs TRBV7-2 and TRBJ1-2; checking the TCRdb D call of TRBD1 is not possible without DNA. The CDR3 contains 15 residues. CDR1 SGHTA and CDR2 FQGNSA come from the germline V gene. CDR3 sequence: CASSVAPGANYGYTF.

The J gene is TRBJ2-4, the V gene TRBV28; TCRdb proposes TRBD2, but this gene call is untestable without DNA. The length of the CDR3 is 20 residues. Germline CDR1 and CDR2: MDHEN and SYDVKM. The CDR3 reads CASKRGVGTSGDGAKNIQYF.

The chain recombines TRBV28 with TRBJ2-6. This CDR3 is built from 15 residues. Germline V gives CDR1 MDHEN, CDR2 SYDVKM. The CDR3 protein is CASRSQASGTNVLTF. The full variable domain, completed using reference TRBV28 and TRBJ2-6, is DVKVTQSSRYLVKRTGEKVFLECVQDMDHENMFWYRQDPGLGLRLIYFSYDVKMKEKGDIPEGYSVSREKKERFSLILESASTNQTSMYLCASRSQASGTNVLTFGAGSRLTVL.

V and J are TRBV19 and TRBJ1-2; lacking DNA, the TRBD1 call made by TCRdb goes unchecked. Germline V CDR1 and CDR2: LNHDA, SQIVND (reference sequence). CDR3 length equals 15 residues. CDR3 residues: CASSIGDRAWDGYTF.

This chain uses TRBV27 with TRBJ2-7; TCRdb names TRBD1, which stays unverified in the absence of DNA. Per the germline V gene, CDR1 is MNHEY and CDR2 is SMNVEV (reference sequence). This CDR3 has 14 residues. Here the CDR3 reads CASSLSGAGNEQYF.

V and J are TRBV6-5 and TRBJ1-2; TCRdb reports TRBD1, a call that lacks DNA to check it against. Germline CDR1 and CDR2: MNHEY and SVGAGI. This CDR3 has 17 amino acids. The CDR3 region is CASSSRGTAHTLYGYTF.

The J gene is TRBJ2-1, the V gene TRBV13; TCRdb proposes TRBD2, but this gene call is untestable without DNA. CDR1 PRHDT and CDR2 FYEKMQ come from the germline V gene (reference sequence). The CDR3 sequence is 14 residues long. CDR3 in amino acids: CASTQTGLGNEQFF.

This chain uses TRBV12-3 or TRBV12-4 with TRBJ1-6. CDR3 size: 13 residues. CDR3: CASSLPRPAPLHF.

This chain uses TRBV12-3 or TRBV12-4 with TRBJ2-3. The CDR3 consists of 16 residues. CDR3 sequence: CASTPGRGLGTDTQYF.

This chain connects TRBV2 to TRBJ2-5. The CDR3 consists of 12 residues. Germline lookup yields CDR1 SNHLY and CDR2 FYNNEI. The CDR3 reads CASSLVQETQYF.

V gene TRBV5-4 combines with J gene TRBJ1-4; the D call from TCRdb, TRBD1, cannot be confirmed without DNA. Germline CDR1 SGHNT, CDR2 YYREEE (reference sequence). This CDR3 comprises 15 residues. The CDR3 reads CASSSKVAGLEKLFF.

The rearrangement uses TRBV4-3 and TRBJ2-1; TCRdb reports TRBD1, a call that lacks DNA to check it against. The CDR3 runs to 13 residues. CDR1 and CDR2 from the germline V gene are LGHNA and YSLEER. The CDR3 region is CASSQSRGDEQFF.

The V gene is TRBV7-3, the J gene TRBJ2-7; absent DNA, TCRdb's TRBD1 call cannot be checked. The CDR3 is 15 residues long. Per the germline V gene, CDR1 is SGHTA and CDR2 is FQGTGA. CDR3 sequence reads: CASSLIRGGAREQYF.

V gene TRBV24-1 combines with J gene TRBJ2-1; TCRdb designates TRBD1, a call that cannot be tested without DNA. The CDR3 covers 16 residues. From germline, CDR1 is KGHDR and CDR2 SFDVKD. The CDR3 reads CATSEAGTAALNEQFF.

This chain joins TRBV7-2 and TRBJ1-5; TCRdb returns TRBD1, unconfirmable since there is no DNA. The germline V gene has CDR1 SGHTA and CDR2 FQGNSA. The CDR3 length is 17 residues. The CDR3: CASSSNRGDRSNQPQHF.

The rearrangement uses TRBV7-9 and TRBJ2-7. The CDR3 totals 14 residues. Germline lookup yields CDR1 SEHNR and CDR2 FQNEAQ (reference sequence). CDR3 amino acids: CASSLVGRLHEQYF.

This rearrangement joins TRBV6-2 or TRBV6-3 to TRBJ2-1. The CDR3 spans 17 residues. CDR1 MNHEY and CDR2 SVGEGT come from the germline V gene. The CDR3 is CASSYSVGLTAYNEQFF.

The chain couples TRBV29-1 to TRBJ1-2; as DNA is missing, the TRBD1 call by TCRdb cannot be tested. The CDR3 consists of 14 residues. Germline CDR1 reads SQVTM; CDR2 reads ANQGSEA. The CDR3 sequence: CSVLSDREWDGYTF.